This record looks at one TCR beta chain sequence and its context. The V gene's germline CDR1 is MNHEY and CDR2 SVGAGI. V was trimmed by 4 bases and J by 1 base, leaving 4 bases between them. The CDR3 totals 12 residues. The method was immunoSEQ multiplex PCR; TCRdb's version includes in-frame clones alone and lacks a portion of them. The data show 70,000 or so clones, 85% to 95% seen once. The data originate from a study of T cells after somatic rescue of genetic block. The rearrangement uses TRBV6-5 and TRBJ1-1; the D is unclear. The sequence was collected from a man in his forties. Sequencing was carried out using peripheral blood mononuclear cells (PBMCs). CDR3 sequence reads: CASSSENTEAFF. The CDR3 region has the DNA TGTGCCAGCAGTTCAGAGAACACTGAAGCTTTCTTT.